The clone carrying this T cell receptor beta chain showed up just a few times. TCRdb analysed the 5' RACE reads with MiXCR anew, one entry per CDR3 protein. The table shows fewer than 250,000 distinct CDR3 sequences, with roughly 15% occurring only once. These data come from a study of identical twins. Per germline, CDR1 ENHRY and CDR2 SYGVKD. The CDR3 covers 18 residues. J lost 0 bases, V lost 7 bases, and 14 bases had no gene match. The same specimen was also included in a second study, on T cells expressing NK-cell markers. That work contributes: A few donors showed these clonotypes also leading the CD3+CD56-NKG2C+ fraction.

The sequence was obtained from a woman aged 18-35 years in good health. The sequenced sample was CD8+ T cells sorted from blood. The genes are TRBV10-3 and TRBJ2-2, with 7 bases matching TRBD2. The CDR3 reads CAIMDAEGSGANTGELFF. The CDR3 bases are TGTGCCATCATGGATGCGGAGGGAAGCGGGGCGAACACCGGGGAGCTGTTTTTT.